The 24 T cell receptor beta chains below come from one sample, sequenced in a study of memory CD4+ T cells and cytomegalovirus serostatus. Single viable CD3+CD4+CD8-CD45RO+ cells were sorted as the memory CD4+ T cells. The protocol was immunoSEQ multiplex PCR, while the TCRdb copy is restricted to in-frame clones and leaves out a portion. This table has about 60,000 clones, 70% to 85% appearing once. The sample taken for sequencing was memory CD4+ T cells from blood. Receptor source: an adult in good health and CMV-seronegative.

Within the sample, this clone is medium-sized. This rearrangement joins TRBV4-1 to TRBJ1-1; D is unclear. The germline V gene encodes CDR1 MGHRA and CDR2 YSYEKL. Trimming stripped 0 bases from V and 2 bases from J, with 10 bases between. This CDR3 region has 15 residues. CDR3 protein: CASSQDQVFNTEAFF. The CDR3 DNA reads TGCGCCAGCAGCCAAGATCAAGTGTTTAACACTGAAGCTTTCTTT.

V usage is TRBV20-1 and J usage is TRBJ2-1; D might be TRBD2 (6 bases). With 3 bases removed from V and 15 bases from J, the gap between germline ends came to 15 bases. Germline V gene sequence: CDR1 DFQATT, CDR2 SNEGSKA (reference sequence). The CDR3 is 11 residues long. Here the CDR3 reads CSASEDPGRFF. The CDR3 nucleotides are TGCAGTGCTAGTGAGGACCCCGGGAGGTTCTTC.

The chain employs TRBV6-1 and TRBJ1-2; no clear D gene. Deletions cut 1 base from V and 8 bases from J, with 14 bases between. The CDR3 spans 14 residues. Germline assignment: CDR1 MNHNS and CDR2 SASEGT. The DNA of the CDR3 is TGTGCCAGCAGTGAAGATTGGAATCTAGGGGGCTACACCTTC. It specifies CASSEDWNLGGYTF.

CDR3 bases: TGTGCCAGCAGTGACCTGACAGGGGGCTTCTACGAGCAGTACTTC. Its translation is CASSDLTGGFYEQYF. The V and J genes are TRBV6-1 and TRBJ2-7; TRBD1 matches at 10 bases. V lost 3 bases and J lost 3; bases outside the gene matches: 5. This CDR3 is 15 amino acids long. Per the germline V gene, CDR1 is MNHNS and CDR2 is SASEGT.

The rearrangement links TRBV4-1 to TRBJ2-2, with TRBD2 identical over 8 bases. CDR1 and CDR2 from the germline V gene are MGHRA and YSYEKL. The junction had 12 bases not matched to a gene; V was cut back by 0 bases and J by 6 bases. The CDR3 totals 18 residues. The CDR3 region is CASSQDIRTGGLPGELFF. CDR3 DNA sequence: TGCGCCAGCAGCCAAGATATTAGAACGGGGGGGCTCCCCGGGGAGCTGTTTTTT.

The CDR3 loop is CASSDRTGNQPQHF. The CDR3 DNA reads TGTGCCAGCAGTGACCGGACTGGCAATCAGCCCCAGCATTTT. This rearrangement joins TRBV2 to TRBJ1-5; D remains ambiguous. Trimming removed 3 bases at V and 2 bases at J, with 8 bases between. The CDR3 loop spans 14 amino acids. CDR1 is SNHLY and CDR2 is FYNNEI in the germline V gene.

The rearrangement joins TRBV7-8 to TRBJ2-2, with 14 nucleotides matching TRBD2. The germline V gene encodes CDR1 SGHVS and CDR2 FQNEAQ. The CDR3 covers 17 residues. Trimming removed 3 bases from V and 0 bases from J; junction bases left unmatched: 0. CDR3 coding DNA: TGTGCCAGCAGCTTGACTAGCGGGGGGGCGAACACCGGGGAGCTGTTTTTT. As protein: CASSLTSGGANTGELFF.

This clone was observed a single time. J is TRBJ1-2 and V is TRBV5-4; D is perhaps TRBD1 (6 bases). Germline V gene data show CDR1 as SGHNT and CDR2 as YYREEE (reference sequence). The V end lost 4 bases, the J end lost 9 bases, and 16 bases lay between the germline ends. The CDR3 consists of 13 residues. The CDR3 DNA reads as TGTGCCAGCAGCCAAGATAGCAGGGGCAGCTACACCTTC. Translating gives CASSQDSRGSYTF.

The rearrangement uses TRBV6-1 and TRBJ1-2; TRBD1 might be the D (5 bases). Deletions cut 2 bases from V and 0 bases from J, with 10 bases between. CDR1 and CDR2 from the germline V gene are MNHNS and SASEGT. The CDR3 covers 15 residues. In DNA, the CDR3 is TGTGCCAGCAGTGAAAGGCAGGGATCTAACTATGGCTACACCTTC. This codes for CASSERQGSNYGYTF.

The chain has TRBV5-4 and TRBJ2-1, with unresolved D. V dropped 2 bases and J dropped 8 bases, with 17 bases sitting between them. The length of the CDR3 is 15 residues. Germline V gene sequence: CDR1 SGHNT, CDR2 YYREEE (reference sequence). The CDR3 protein is CASSLVSVNGDEQFF. The CDR3 DNA follows: TGTGCCAGCAGCTTAGTGTCCGTTAATGGGGATGAGCAGTTCTTC. Full variable domain (remainder filled in from reference TRBV5-4 and TRBJ2-1): ETGVTQSPTHLIKTRGQQVTLRCSSQSGHNTVSWYQQALGQGPQFIFQYYREEENGRGNFPPRFSGLQFPNYSSELNVNALELDDSALYLCASSLVSVNGDEQFFGPGTRLTVL.

The V and J genes are TRBV19 and TRBJ2-6, with TRBD1 matching 7 bases. This CDR3 spans 16 amino acids. V lost 5 bases and J lost 0; bases outside the gene matches: 4. In germline, CDR1 is LNHDA, CDR2 SQIVND (reference sequence). CDR3 protein: CASSVGDSSGANVLTF. In DNA form, the CDR3 reads TGTGCCAGTAGTGTTGGGGACAGCTCTGGGGCCAACGTCCTGACTTTC.

This clone was seen more than once but under ten times. This rearrangement joins TRBV5-1 to TRBJ2-7; the D gene could be TRBD1 or TRBD2 (5 bases each). V was shortened by 4 bases and J by 2 bases, with 16 bases between the two germline ends. Germline V gene data show CDR1 as SGHRS and CDR2 as YFSETQ. The CDR3 consists of 15 residues. The CDR3 nucleotides are TGCGCCAGCAGCCCGGCCGGGACGAATGCCTACGAGCAGTACTTC. Protein: CASSPAGTNAYEQYF. The full variable domain, rest sourced from reference TRBV5-1 and TRBJ2-7, is KAGVTQTPRYLIKTRGQQVTLSCSPISGHRSVSWYQQTPGQGLQFLFEYFSETQRNKGNFPGRFSGRQFSNSRSEMNVSTLELGDSALYLCASSPAGTNAYEQYFGPGTRLTVT.

A few counts support this clone. The chain is built from TRBV20-1 and TRBJ2-7, with no clear D. Germline V gene sequence: CDR1 DFQATT, CDR2 SNEGSKA (reference sequence). V was pared by 2 bases and J by 2 bases, with 4 bases between. The CDR3 is 11 residues long. This CDR3 is CSARQAYEQYF. DNA of the CDR3: TGCAGTGCTAGACAGGCCTACGAGCAGTACTTC.

This clone has a single count. V usage is TRBV5-4 and J usage is TRBJ2-5; 8 bases line up with TRBD2. Per germline, CDR1 SGHNT and CDR2 YYREEE (reference sequence). V lost 4 bases, J lost 1 base, and 6 bases stayed unmatched. This CDR3 is 15 amino acids long. DNA for the CDR3: TGTGCCAGCAGCCTGCCGGGGGGGCCCCAAGAGACCCAGTACTTC. Its translation is CASSLPGGPQETQYF.

This clone came up once. J is TRBJ2-7 and V is TRBV7-2, with 9 bases fitting TRBD2. Germline lookup yields CDR1 SGHTA and CDR2 FQGNSA. V shed 0 bases and J 4 bases; nucleotides not matched to a gene: 4. The CDR3 covers 15 residues. Here the CDR3 DNA reads TGTGCCAGCAGCTTAGCGAGCGGGGGGAAATACGAGCAGTACTTC. Its protein is CASSLASGGKYEQYF.

The V gene is TRBV19, the J gene TRBJ2-7, with 10 bases that match TRBD1. The CDR3 covers 17 residues. Germline assignment: CDR1 LNHDA and CDR2 SQIVND (reference sequence). Trimming took 1 base from V and 5 from J; bases not matched to a gene: 11. CDR3 nucleotides: TGTGCCAGTAGTATAGTGTCCTCGGGACAGGGGAGGAACGAGCAGTACTTC. Its translation: CASSIVSSGQGRNEQYF.

The count of this clone is one. The CDR3: CASRMIGGTDTQYF. DNA of the CDR3: TGCGCCAGCAGGATGATAGGGGGCACAGATACGCAGTATTTT. The rearrangement joins TRBV5-1 to TRBJ2-3; TRBD1 is a possible D gene (5 bases). V was pared by 5 bases and J by 1 base, with 11 bases between. The CDR3 extends over 14 amino acids. CDR1 is SGHRS, CDR2 YFSETQ, per germline.

This rearrangement joins TRBV5-1 to TRBJ2-3, with D unresolved. CDR1 and CDR2 (germline): SGHRS, YFSETQ. The CDR3 is 14 amino acids. V lost 1 base and J 2 bases, leaving 8 bases between the germline ends. The CDR3 here is CASSLIAVTDTQYF. The CDR3 bases are TGCGCCAGCAGCTTGATCGCAGTCACAGATACGCAGTATTTT.

The V gene is TRBV19, the J gene TRBJ2-3; 8 bases match TRBD1. Germline V gene data show CDR1 as LNHDA and CDR2 as SQIVND (reference sequence). The CDR3 contains 15 residues. J gave up 8 bases and V 5 bases, and 12 bases lay outside the gene matches. In DNA form, the CDR3 reads TGTGCCAGTAGTGCAGGGGGCGGTGTTGGTGGTACGCAGTATTTT. Translated: CASSAGGGVGGTQYF.

The chain recombines TRBV30 with TRBJ2-1; D could derive from TRBD1 or TRBD2 (6 bases each). The CDR3 runs 14 residues. Germline lookup yields CDR1 GTSNPN and CDR2 SVGIG (reference sequence). V lost 1 base to trimming and J lost 7 bases, with 14 bases between them. The CDR3: CAWSGNRAGNEQFF. CDR3 sequence (DNA): TGTGCCTGGAGTGGGAACAGGGCGGGGAATGAGCAGTTCTTC. Full variable domain (rest looked up from reference TRBV30 and TRBJ2-1): SQTIHQWPATLVQPVGSPLSLECTVEGTSNPNLYWYRQAAGRGLQLLFYSVGIGQISSEVPQNLSASRPQDRQFILSSKKLLLSDSGFYLCAWSGNRAGNEQFFGPGTRLTVL.

The V and J genes are TRBV19 and TRBJ2-7; D is possibly TRBD2 (5 bases). Germline CDR1 is LNHDA and CDR2 is SQIVND (reference sequence). This CDR3 has 14 amino acids. Trimming removed 6 bases at V and 0 bases at J, with 12 bases between. CDR3 in DNA: TGTGCCAGTAGGGACTCCTCCAGCTCCTACGAGCAGTACTTC. Translated: CASRDSSSSYEQYF. Full variable domain (missing parts from reference TRBV19 and TRBJ2-7): DGGITQSPKYLFRKEGQNVTLSCEQNLNHDAMYWYRQDPGQGLRLIYYSQIVNDFQKGDIAEGYSVSREKKESFPLTVTSAQKNPTAFYLCASRDSSSSYEQYFGPGTRLTVT.

The genes are TRBV5-1 and TRBJ2-5, with 8 nucleotides matching TRBD2. V dropped 3 bases and J dropped 4; count of bases not matched to a gene: 11. Germline values: CDR1 SGHRS, CDR2 YFSETQ. CDR3 length equals 16 residues. CDR3 coding DNA: TGCGCCAGCAGCTGGAGGAGTAGCGGGGCCCGAGAGACCCAGTACTTC. Its translation: CASSWRSSGARETQYF. Drawing the rest from reference TRBV5-1 and TRBJ2-5, the complete variable domain is KAGVTQTPRYLIKTRGQQVTLSCSPISGHRSVSWYQQTPGQGLQFLFEYFSETQRNKGNFPGRFSGRQFSNSRSEMNVSTLELGDSALYLCASSWRSSGARETQYFGPGTRLLVL.

The rearrangement links TRBV30 to TRBJ2-5; D not certain. CDR3 length: 13 residues. Germline CDR1 GTSNPN, CDR2 SVGIG (reference sequence). V shed 3 bases and J shed 5 bases, with 13 bases lying between them. The chain's CDR3 is CAWRVWAVETQYF. CDR3 DNA sequence: TGTGCCTGGAGAGTATGGGCTGTGGAGACCCAGTACTTC.

The chain uses TRBV19 and TRBJ1-2, with TRBD1 as a possible D gene (6 bases). This CDR3 is 15 amino acids long. Trimming removed 5 bases at V and 6 bases at J, with 19 bases between. CDR1 and CDR2 from the germline V gene are LNHDA and SQIVND (reference sequence). CDR3 bases: TGTGCCAGTAGTGCAAGCCGACAGGTTGGAGATGGCTACACCTTC. Protein sequence: CASSASRQVGDGYTF.